This T cell receptor (beta chain) was obtained from a study of T cells after yellow fever vaccination. Study overall: Fractions containing few cells were prepared with SMART-Seq v4 Ultra Low Input.

From germline, CDR1 is DFQATT and CDR2 SNEGSKA (reference sequence). CDR3 size: 14 residues. The junction had 10 bases not matched to a gene; V was cut back by 8 bases and J by 1 base. TCRdb analysed the 5' RACE reads with MiXCR anew, one entry per CDR3 protein. The sample lists just under 600,000 distinct CDR3 sequences; approximately 13% were seen once. The gene calls are TRBV20-1 and TRBJ1-1; TRBD1 aligns across 7 bases. This TCR came from a man in his thirties or forties who received the YFV17D yellow fever vaccine. The input for sequencing was PBMCs, taken on the day of the yellow fever booster vaccination. The CDR3 DNA reads as TGCAGTTCCCAGGGGGGATGGGGGAACACTGAAGCTTTCTTT. Translated: CSSQGGWGNTEAFF.